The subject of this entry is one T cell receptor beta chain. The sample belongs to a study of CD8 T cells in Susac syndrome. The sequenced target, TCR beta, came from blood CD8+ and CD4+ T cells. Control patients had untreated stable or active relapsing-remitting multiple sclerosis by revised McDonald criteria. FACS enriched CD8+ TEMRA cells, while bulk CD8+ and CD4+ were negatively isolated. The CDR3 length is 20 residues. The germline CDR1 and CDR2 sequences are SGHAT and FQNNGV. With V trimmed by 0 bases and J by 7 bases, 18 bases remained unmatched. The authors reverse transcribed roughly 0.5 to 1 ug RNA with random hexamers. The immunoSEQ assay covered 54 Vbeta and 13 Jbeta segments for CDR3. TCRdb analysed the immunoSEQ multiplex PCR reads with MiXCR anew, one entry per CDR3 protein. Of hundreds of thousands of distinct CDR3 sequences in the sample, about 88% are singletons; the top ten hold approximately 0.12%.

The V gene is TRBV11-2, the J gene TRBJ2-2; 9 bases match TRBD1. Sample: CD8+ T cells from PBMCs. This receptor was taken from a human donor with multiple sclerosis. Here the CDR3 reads CASSLDADRGHPRRGGELFF. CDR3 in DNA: TGTGCCAGCAGCTTAGATGCGGACAGGGGCCACCCCCGGAGGGGCGGGGAGCTGTTTTTT. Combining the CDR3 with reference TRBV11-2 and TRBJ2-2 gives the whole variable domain EAGVAQSPRYKIIEKRQSVAFWCNPISGHATLYWYQQILGQGPKLLIQFQNNGVVDDSQLPKDRFSAERLKGVDSTLKIQPAKLEDSAVYLCASSLDADRGHPRRGGELFFGEGSRLTVL.